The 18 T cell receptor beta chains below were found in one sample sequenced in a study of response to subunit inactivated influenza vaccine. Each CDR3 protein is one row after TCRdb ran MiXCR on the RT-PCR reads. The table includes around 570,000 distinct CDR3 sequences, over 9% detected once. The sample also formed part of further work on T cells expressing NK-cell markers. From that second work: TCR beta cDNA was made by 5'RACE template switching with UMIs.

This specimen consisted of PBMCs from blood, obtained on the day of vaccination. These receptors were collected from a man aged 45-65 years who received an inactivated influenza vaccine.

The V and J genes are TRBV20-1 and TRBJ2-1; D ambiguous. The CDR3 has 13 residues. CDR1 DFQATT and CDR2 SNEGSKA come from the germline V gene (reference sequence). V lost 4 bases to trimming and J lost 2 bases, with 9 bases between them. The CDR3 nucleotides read TGCAGTGCTACTAGAGGCGCCTACAATGAGCAGTTCTTC. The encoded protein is CSATRGAYNEQFF.

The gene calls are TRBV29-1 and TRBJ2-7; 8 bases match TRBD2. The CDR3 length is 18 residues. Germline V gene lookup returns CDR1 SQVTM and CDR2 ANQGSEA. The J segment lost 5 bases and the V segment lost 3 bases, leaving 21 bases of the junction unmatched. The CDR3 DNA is TGCAGCGTTGAGAGAATGGGGACTAGTGGAAGGAGTGCGGACGAGCAGTACTTC. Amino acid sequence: CSVERMGTSGRSADEQYF.

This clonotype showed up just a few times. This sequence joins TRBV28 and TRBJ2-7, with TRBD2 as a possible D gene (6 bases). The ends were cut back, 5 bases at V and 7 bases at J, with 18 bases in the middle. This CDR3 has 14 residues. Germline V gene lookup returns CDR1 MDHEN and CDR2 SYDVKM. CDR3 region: CASSPPAAGREQYF. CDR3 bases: TGTGCCAGCAGTCCCCCCGCAGCAGGGAGGGAGCAGTACTTC. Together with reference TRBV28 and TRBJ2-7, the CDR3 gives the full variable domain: DVKVTQSSRYLVKRTGEKVFLECVQDMDHENMFWYRQDPGLGLRLIYFSYDVKMKEKGDIPEGYSVSREKKERFSLILESASTNQTSMYLCASSPPAAGREQYFGPGTRLTVT.

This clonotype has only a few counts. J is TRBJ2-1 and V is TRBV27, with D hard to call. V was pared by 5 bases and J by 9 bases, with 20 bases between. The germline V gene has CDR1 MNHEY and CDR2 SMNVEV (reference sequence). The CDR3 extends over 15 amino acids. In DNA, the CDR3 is TGTGCCAGCAGTGGCCTTGGGGTCACTCATCCTGAGCAGTTCTTC. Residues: CASSGLGVTHPEQFF.

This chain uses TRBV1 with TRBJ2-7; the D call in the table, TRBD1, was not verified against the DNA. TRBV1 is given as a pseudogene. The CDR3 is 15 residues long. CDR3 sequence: CTSSRPTDRGREQYF. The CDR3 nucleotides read TGCACCAGCAGCCGCCCAACGGACAGGGGGCGGGAGCAGTACTTC.

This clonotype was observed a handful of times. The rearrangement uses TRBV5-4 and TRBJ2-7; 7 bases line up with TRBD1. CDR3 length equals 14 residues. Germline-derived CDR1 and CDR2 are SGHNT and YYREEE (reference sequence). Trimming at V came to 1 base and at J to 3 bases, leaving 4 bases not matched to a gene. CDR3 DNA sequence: TGTGCCAGCAGCTTGAAAGGGGGCAACTACGAGCAGTACTTC. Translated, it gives CASSLKGGNYEQYF.

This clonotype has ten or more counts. The CDR3 DNA follows: TGTGCCAGCAGCACGGGAAGGGGGAGGTATAATGAGCAGTTCTTC. Translating it yields CASSTGRGRYNEQFF. The chain joins TRBV7-7 to TRBJ2-1; the D gene could be TRBD1 or TRBD2 (6 bases each). The ends were cut back, 5 bases at V and 7 bases at J, with 18 bases in the middle. CDR1 is SSHAT and CDR2 is FNYEAQ in the germline V gene (reference sequence). The CDR3 totals 15 residues.

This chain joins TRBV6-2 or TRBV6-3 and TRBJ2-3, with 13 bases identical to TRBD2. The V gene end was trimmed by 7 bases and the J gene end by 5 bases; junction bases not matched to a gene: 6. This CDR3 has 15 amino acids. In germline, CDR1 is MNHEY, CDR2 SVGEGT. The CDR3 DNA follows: TGTGCCAGCACTGGACTAGCGGGGGTGAAAGATACGCAGTATTTT. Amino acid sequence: CASTGLAGVKDTQYF.

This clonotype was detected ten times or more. CDR3 DNA: TGTGCCAGCAGCAACACAGGGGGCCAAGAGACCCAGTACTTC. The encoded protein is CASSNTGGQETQYF. This chain connects TRBV12-3 or TRBV12-4 to TRBJ2-5; 8 bases agree with TRBD1. Germline trimming cut 6 bases from V and 1 base from J; bases unmatched to any gene: 4. The CDR3 extends over 14 amino acids.

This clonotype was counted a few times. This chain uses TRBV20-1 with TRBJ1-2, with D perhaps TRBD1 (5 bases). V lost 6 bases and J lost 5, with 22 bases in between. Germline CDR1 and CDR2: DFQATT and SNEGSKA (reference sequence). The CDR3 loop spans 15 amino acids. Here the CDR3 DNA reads TGCAGTGCCCCTCCGCAGGGAGGGATTGGATATGGCTACACCTTC. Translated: CSAPPQGGIGYGYTF.

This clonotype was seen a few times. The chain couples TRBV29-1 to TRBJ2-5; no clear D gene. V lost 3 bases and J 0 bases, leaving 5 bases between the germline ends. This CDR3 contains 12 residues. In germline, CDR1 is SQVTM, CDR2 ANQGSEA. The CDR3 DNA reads TGCAGCGTTGACGTGGACCAAGAGACCCAGTACTTC. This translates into CSVDVDQETQYF.

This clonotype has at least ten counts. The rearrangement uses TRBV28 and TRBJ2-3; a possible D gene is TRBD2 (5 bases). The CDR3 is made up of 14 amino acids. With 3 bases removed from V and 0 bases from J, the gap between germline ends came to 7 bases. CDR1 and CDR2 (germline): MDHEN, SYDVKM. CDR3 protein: CASSFDYSTDTQYF. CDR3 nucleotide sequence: TGTGCCAGCAGTTTTGACTACAGCACAGATACGCAGTATTTT.

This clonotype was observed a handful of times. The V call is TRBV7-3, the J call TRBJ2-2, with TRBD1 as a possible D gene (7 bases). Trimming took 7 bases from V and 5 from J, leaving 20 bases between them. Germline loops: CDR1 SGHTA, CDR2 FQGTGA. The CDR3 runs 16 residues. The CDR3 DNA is TGTGCCAGCATGACTTACGACAGGGCGGGAACCGGGGAGCTGTTTTTT. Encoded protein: CASMTYDRAGTGELFF.

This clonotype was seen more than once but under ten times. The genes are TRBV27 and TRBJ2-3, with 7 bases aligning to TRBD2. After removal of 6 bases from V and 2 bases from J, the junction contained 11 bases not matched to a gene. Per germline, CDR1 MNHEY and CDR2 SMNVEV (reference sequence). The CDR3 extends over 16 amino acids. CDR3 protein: CASREDGRRFTDTQYF. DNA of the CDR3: TGTGCCAGCAGGGAGGACGGGAGGAGGTTCACAGATACGCAGTATTTT.

The CDR3 bases are TGTGCCAGCAGCTCGCAATATACAGGGGGTTCACCCCTCCACTTT. Residues: CASSSQYTGGSPLHF. The chain carries TRBV11-2 and TRBJ1-6, with 8 bases that match TRBD1. The CDR3 sequence is 15 residues long. CDR1 and CDR2 (germline): SGHAT, FQNNGV. J was trimmed by 9 bases and V by 4 bases; bases with no gene match: 8.

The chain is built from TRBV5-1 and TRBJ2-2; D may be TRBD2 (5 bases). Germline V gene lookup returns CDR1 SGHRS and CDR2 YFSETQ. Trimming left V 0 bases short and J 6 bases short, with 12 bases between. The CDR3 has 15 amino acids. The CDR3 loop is CASSLDAGIPGELFF. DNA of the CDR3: TGCGCCAGCAGCTTGGATGCCGGGATCCCCGGGGAGCTGTTTTTT.

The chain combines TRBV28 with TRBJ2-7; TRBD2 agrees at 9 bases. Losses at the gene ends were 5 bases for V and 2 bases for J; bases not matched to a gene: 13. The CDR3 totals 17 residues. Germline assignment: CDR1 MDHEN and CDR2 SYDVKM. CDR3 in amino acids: CASSPPSSGSFPYEQYF. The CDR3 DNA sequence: TGTGCCAGCAGTCCACCTAGTAGCGGGAGTTTCCCCTACGAGCAGTACTTC.

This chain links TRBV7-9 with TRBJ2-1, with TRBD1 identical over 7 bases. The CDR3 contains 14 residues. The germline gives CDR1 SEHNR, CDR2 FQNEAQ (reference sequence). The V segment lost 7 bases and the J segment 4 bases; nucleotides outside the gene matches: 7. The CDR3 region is CASTGTERYNEQFF. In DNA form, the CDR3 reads TGTGCCAGCACCGGGACAGAAAGATACAATGAGCAGTTCTTC.